These 12 T cell receptor beta chains share one sample of origin, sequenced in a study of patients and donors after allogeneic stem cell transplantation. One entry per CDR3 protein results from TCRdb running MiXCR on the RT-PCR reads. The sample has roughly 880,000 distinct CDR3 sequences, roughly 18% seen once. Sequenced material: blood, either unsorted or a sorted T cell fraction (not recorded which). The receptors were sampled from a human donor who was either an allogeneic HSCT recipient or a stem cell or donor lymphocyte infusion donor (not recorded which). It is not recorded whose cells these are; they may come from a transplant donor.

This clonotype was counted only a few times. V is TRBV5-1 and J is TRBJ2-7; D might be TRBD2 (5 bases). Trimming left V 0 bases short and J 7 bases short, with 8 bases between. The CDR3 is 12 amino acids. Germline V CDR1 and CDR2: SGHRS, YFSETQ. This chain's CDR3 is CASSLVPGEQYF. Written as DNA, the CDR3 is TGCGCCAGCAGCTTGGTCCCGGGAGAGCAGTACTTC.

This clonotype was seen a few times. J is TRBJ1-5 and V is TRBV20-1; D call uncertain. The CDR3 is 15 amino acids. Trimming removed 3 bases from V and 7 bases from J, with 19 bases in between. Germline CDR1 and CDR2: DFQATT and SNEGSKA (reference sequence). This CDR3 reads CSASDPRFGRQPQHF. The CDR3 DNA sequence: TGCAGTGCTAGTGACCCTAGATTCGGGAGGCAGCCCCAGCATTTT.

This clonotype was seen only a few times. This chain joins TRBV10-3 and TRBJ2-3; 13 bases map to TRBD2. CDR1 ENHRY and CDR2 SYGVKD come from the germline V gene. The CDR3 is 16 amino acids. With V trimmed by 11 bases and J by 4 bases, 12 bases remained unmatched. The CDR3: CASKRTSGRGPDTQYF. The CDR3 region has the DNA TGTGCCTCGAAGAGGACTAGCGGGAGAGGTCCAGATACGCAGTATTTT.

The chain employs TRBV12-3 or TRBV12-4 and TRBJ2-4; 16 nucleotides line up with TRBD2. Unmatched junction bases numbered 7, after V lost 5 bases and J lost 9 bases. The CDR3 extends over 16 amino acids. The chain's CDR3 is CASSKGTSGGAGIQYF. DNA of the CDR3: TGTGCCAGCAGTAAGGGGACTAGCGGGGGGGCGGGCATTCAGTACTTC.

This clonotype was recorded many times. V is TRBV20-1 and J is TRBJ2-2, with 8 bases matching TRBD2. In germline, CDR1 is DFQATT, CDR2 SNEGSKA (reference sequence). The CDR3 totals 16 residues. Losses at the gene ends were 1 base for V and 0 bases for J; bases not matched to a gene: 4. CDR3 protein: CSARAPSGSNTGELFF. The CDR3 nucleotides read TGCAGTGCTAGAGCCCCTAGCGGGTCGAACACCGGGGAGCTGTTTTTT.

The rearrangement joins TRBV20-1 to TRBJ1-2, with TRBD1 as a possible D gene (5 bases). CDR1 is DFQATT, CDR2 SNEGSKA, per germline (reference sequence). Deletions cut 4 bases from V and 7 bases from J, with 19 bases between. The length of the CDR3 is 14 residues. CDR3 nucleotide sequence: TGCAGTGCTACCCCCCGCAGGGCGGGGGGTGGCTACACCTTC. Translated, it gives CSATPRRAGGGYTF.

This clonotype was observed a few times. J is TRBJ2-1 and V is TRBV2, with D perhaps TRBD2 (7 bases). CDR3 length equals 16 residues. V was cut by 4 bases and J by 9 bases, with 22 bases left in between. CDR1 and CDR2 (germline): SNHLY, FYNNEI. CDR3: CASSGETSRGGGEQFF. Here the CDR3 DNA reads TGTGCCAGCAGTGGCGAGACTTCACGGGGAGGGGGTGAGCAGTTCTTC.

The V and J genes are TRBV3-1 and TRBJ1-3; D is unclear. The germline V and J ends were trimmed by 1 base and 16 bases, with 11 bases remaining between them. This CDR3 has 11 amino acids. Germline loops: CDR1 LGHDT, CDR2 YNNKEL (reference sequence). CDR3 DNA sequence: TGTGCCAGCAGCCAAGGGAGTTCCCTCTATTTT. Residues: CASSQGSSLYF.

The chain combines TRBV6-6 with TRBJ2-2, with D unclear. V shed 2 bases and J shed 5 bases, with 6 bases lying between them. This CDR3 has 13 residues. Germline V gene sequence: CDR1 MNHNY, CDR2 SVGAGI (reference sequence). CDR3 sequence: CASSYTGTGELFF. The CDR3 DNA sequence: TGTGCCAGCAGTTACACTGGGACCGGGGAGCTGTTTTTT.

The chain carries TRBV29-1 and TRBJ1-2, with TRBD1 as a possible D gene (6 bases). V lost 4 bases, J lost 1 base, and 7 bases lay in between. The CDR3 is 12 residues long. Germline V gives CDR1 SQVTM, CDR2 ANQGSEA. The CDR3 sequence is CSVGTDNYGYTF. CDR3 DNA sequence: TGCAGCGTTGGGACAGATAACTATGGCTACACCTTC.

The chain uses TRBV7-9 and TRBJ2-7, with D possibly matching TRBD2 (5 bases). Germline CDR1 SEHNR, CDR2 FQNEAQ (reference sequence). V lost 5 bases and J 4 bases, leaving 12 bases between the germline ends. The CDR3 length is 13 residues. Written as DNA, the CDR3 is TGTGCCAGCAGCCCCGGGGTTTTTTACGAGCAGTACTTC. Translated, it gives CASSPGVFYEQYF.

V gene TRBV7-2 combines with J gene TRBJ1-1, with D hard to call. This CDR3 region has 13 residues. The germline gives CDR1 SGHTA, CDR2 FQGNSA. Trimming stripped 1 base from V and 7 bases from J, with 10 bases between. The CDR3 nucleotides read TGTGCCAGCAGCTTAGGAGTATGGGTTGAAGCTTTCTTT. Its protein is CASSLGVWVEAFF.